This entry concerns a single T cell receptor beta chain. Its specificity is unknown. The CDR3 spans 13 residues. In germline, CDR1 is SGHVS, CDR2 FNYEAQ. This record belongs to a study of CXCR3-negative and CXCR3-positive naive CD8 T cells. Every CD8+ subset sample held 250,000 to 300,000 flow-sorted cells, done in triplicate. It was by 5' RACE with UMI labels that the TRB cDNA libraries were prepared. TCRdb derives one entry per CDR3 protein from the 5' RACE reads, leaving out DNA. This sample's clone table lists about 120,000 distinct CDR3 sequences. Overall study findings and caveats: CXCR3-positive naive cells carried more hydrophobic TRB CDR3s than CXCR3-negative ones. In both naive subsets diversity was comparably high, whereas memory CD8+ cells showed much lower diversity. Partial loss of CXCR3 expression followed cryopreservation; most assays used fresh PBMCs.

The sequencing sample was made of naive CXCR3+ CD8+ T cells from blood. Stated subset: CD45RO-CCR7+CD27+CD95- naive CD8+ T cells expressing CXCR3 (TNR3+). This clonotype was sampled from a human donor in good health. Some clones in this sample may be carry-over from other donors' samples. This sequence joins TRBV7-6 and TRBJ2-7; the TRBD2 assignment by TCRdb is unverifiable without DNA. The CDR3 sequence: CASSLEAGNEQYF.